The clone carrying this T cell receptor beta chain has a handful of counts. Its specificity is unknown. This CDR3 region has 13 residues. Germline V gene data show CDR1 as SGHNT and CDR2 as YENEEA. V lost 4 bases and J 2 bases, leaving 9 bases between the germline ends. The record originates from a study of type 1 regulatory T cells. Study at large: T-allo10 is an in vitro-generated, Tr1-enriched CD4 T cell product specific for alloantigen.

TCRdb itself ran the reads through MiXCR, one entry per CDR3 protein. Of 68,000 or so distinct CDR3 sequences listed, about 48% are singletons. Whole-study results and caveats: Compared with non-Tr1 cells, Tr1 cells showed a narrower TCR repertoire.

Input material: cultured non-Tr1 T cells, either the whole culture or a sorted T cell fraction (not recorded which). The chain joins TRBV11-3 to TRBJ2-7; the D gene is possibly TRBD2 (5 bases). The TCR sequence derives from a human donor in good health. The CDR3: CASSSRGTYEQYF. CDR3 bases: TGTGCCAGCAGCTCTCGAGGGACCTACGAGCAGTACTTC.